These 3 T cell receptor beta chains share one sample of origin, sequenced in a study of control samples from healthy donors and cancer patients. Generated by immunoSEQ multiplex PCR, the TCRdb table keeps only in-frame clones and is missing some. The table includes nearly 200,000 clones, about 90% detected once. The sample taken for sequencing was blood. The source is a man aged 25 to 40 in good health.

The CDR3 sequence: CASSITETPPYGYTF. CDR3 DNA: TGTGCCAGTAGTATTACTGAGACTCCTCCCTATGGCTACACCTTC. The chain couples TRBV19 to TRBJ1-2; D is unclear. The CDR3 extends over 15 amino acids. The germline V and J ends were trimmed by 3 bases and 4 bases, with 15 bases remaining between them. In germline, CDR1 is LNHDA, CDR2 SQIVND (reference sequence).

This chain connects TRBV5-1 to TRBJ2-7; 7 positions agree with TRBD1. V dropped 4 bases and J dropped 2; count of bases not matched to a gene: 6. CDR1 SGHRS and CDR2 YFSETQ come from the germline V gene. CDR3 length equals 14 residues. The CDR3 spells CASSKDQGAYEQYF. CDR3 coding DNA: TGCGCCAGCAGCAAGGACCAGGGGGCCTACGAGCAGTACTTC.

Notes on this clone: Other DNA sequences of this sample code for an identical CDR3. In DNA form, the CDR3 reads TGTGCCAGCAGCCTACAGGGAACCCAGCCCCAGCATTTT. Translated, it gives CASSLQGTQPQHF. V is TRBV2 and J is TRBJ1-5; D is possibly TRBD1 (6 bases). This CDR3 contains 13 residues. From germline, CDR1 is SNHLY and CDR2 FYNNEI. V lost 6 bases and J 7 bases, leaving 13 bases between the germline ends.